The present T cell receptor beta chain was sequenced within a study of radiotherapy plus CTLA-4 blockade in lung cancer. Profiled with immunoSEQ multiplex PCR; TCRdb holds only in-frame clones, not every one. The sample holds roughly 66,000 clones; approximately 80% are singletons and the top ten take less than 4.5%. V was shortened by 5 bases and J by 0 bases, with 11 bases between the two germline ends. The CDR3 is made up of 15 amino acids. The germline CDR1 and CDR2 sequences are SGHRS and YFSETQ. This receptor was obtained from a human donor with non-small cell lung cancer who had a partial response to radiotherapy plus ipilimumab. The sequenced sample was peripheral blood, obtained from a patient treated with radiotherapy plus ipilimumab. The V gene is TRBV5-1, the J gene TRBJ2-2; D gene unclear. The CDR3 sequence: CASSFHSANTGELFF. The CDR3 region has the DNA TGCGCCAGCAGTTTTCACAGTGCGAACACCGGGGAGCTGTTTTTT.